These 17 T cell receptor beta chains came from one sample sequenced in a study of memory CD4+ T cells and cytomegalovirus serostatus. The sort gate was single viable CD3+CD4+CD8-CD45RO+ cells for memory CD4+ T cells. Assay: immunoSEQ multiplex PCR; the TCRdb copy retains only in-frame clones and omits some. The sample includes 65,000 to 95,000 clones, roughly 80% of them seen just once. The sequenced sample consisted of memory CD4+ T cells from blood. These receptors all come from an adult in good health and CMV-seronegative.

This clone turned up a few times. The chain has TRBV19 and TRBJ2-3; 10 bases are a match to TRBD2. With V trimmed by 5 bases and J by 3 bases, 11 bases remained unmatched. The CDR3 contains 17 residues. Germline V gives CDR1 LNHDA, CDR2 SQIVND (reference sequence). The CDR3 sequence: CASSLPRLAGATDTQYF. Written as DNA, the CDR3 is TGTGCCAGTAGTCTCCCCCGGCTAGCGGGGGCAACAGATACGCAGTATTTT. The full variable domain, in which reference TRBV19 and TRBJ2-3 provide the parts outside the CDR3, is DGGITQSPKYLFRKEGQNVTLSCEQNLNHDAMYWYRQDPGQGLRLIYYSQIVNDFQKGDIAEGYSVSREKKESFPLTVTSAQKNPTAFYLCASSLPRLAGATDTQYFGPGTRLTVL.

The chain recombines TRBV2 with TRBJ2-7, with D possibly TRBD1 on 5 matching bases. Germline lookup yields CDR1 SNHLY and CDR2 FYNNEI. Trimming took off 5 bases at V and 2 bases at J, with 7 bases between the two ends. The CDR3 totals 12 residues. CDR3 bases: TGTGCCAGCAGTTCGGACACCTACGAGCAGTACTTC. As protein: CASSSDTYEQYF.

The chain joins TRBV4-3 to TRBJ2-3, with 7 bases fitting TRBD1. The CDR3 covers 16 residues. J lost 2 bases, V lost 4 bases, and 9 bases had no gene match. Looked up from germline, CDR1 is LGHNA and CDR2 is YSLEER. The CDR3 sequence: CASSLNPGQLTDTQYF. CDR3 nucleotides: TGCGCCAGCAGCCTGAACCCGGGACAGCTCACAGATACGCAGTATTTT.

The CDR3 protein is CASSEAAPDVVYGYTF. The CDR3 DNA follows: TGTGCCAGCAGTGAAGCGGCCCCTGACGTGGTCTATGGCTACACCTTC. V gene TRBV6-1 combines with J gene TRBJ1-2; D gene ambiguous. Germline loops: CDR1 MNHNS, CDR2 SASEGT. This CDR3 region has 16 residues. V was trimmed by 0 bases and J by 4 bases, leaving 15 bases between them.

The CDR3 DNA sequence: TGTGCCAGCAGCTCCGGGCCGGGACAGGAGACGATCGGTGGCTACACCTTC. Protein sequence: CASSSGPGQETIGGYTF. The rearrangement links TRBV7-3 to TRBJ1-2; 8 bases map to TRBD1. CDR3 length: 17 amino acids. Per the germline V gene, CDR1 is SGHTA and CDR2 is FQGTGA. The junction had 17 bases not matched to a gene; V was cut back by 4 bases and J by 7 bases.

The J gene is TRBJ2-5, the V gene TRBV5-1; 7 nucleotides align to TRBD1. Germline loops: CDR1 SGHRS, CDR2 YFSETQ. Losses at the gene ends were 5 bases for V and 0 bases for J; bases not matched to a gene: 10. The CDR3 runs 16 residues. DNA of the CDR3: TGCGCCAGCAGTGCCGGGACAGCGACGTACCAAGAGACCCAGTACTTC. Protein product: CASSAGTATYQETQYF.

The rearrangement joins TRBV30 to TRBJ1-5, with 8 bases aligning to TRBD1. The CDR3 has 14 amino acids. The germline gives CDR1 GTSNPN, CDR2 SVGIG (reference sequence). Trimming took 1 base from V and 5 from J; bases not matched to a gene: 4. The CDR3 is CAWSAPQGDQPQHF. The CDR3, as DNA: TGTGCCTGGAGTGCTCCACAGGGGGATCAGCCCCAGCATTTT.

This sequence joins TRBV28 and TRBJ2-7; 8 positions agree with TRBD2. Losses at the gene ends were 6 bases for V and 5 bases for J; bases not matched to a gene: 9. Germline V lookup: CDR1 MDHEN, CDR2 SYDVKM. This CDR3 contains 14 residues. The CDR3 here is CASRPGGGNNEQYF. CDR3 in DNA: TGTGCCAGCAGACCCGGGGGGGGAAATAACGAGCAGTACTTC. The full variable domain, completed using reference TRBV28 and TRBJ2-7, is DVKVTQSSRYLVKRTGEKVFLECVQDMDHENMFWYRQDPGLGLRLIYFSYDVKMKEKGDIPEGYSVSREKKERFSLILESASTNQTSMYLCASRPGGGNNEQYFGPGTRLTVT.

The V call is TRBV10-3, the J call TRBJ1-5, with a tentative D call TRBD1 (6 bases). The CDR3 extends over 13 amino acids. Trimming cost V 10 bases and J 3 bases, with 13 bases left between them. In germline, CDR1 is ENHRY, CDR2 SYGVKD. The CDR3 DNA is TGTGCCACCCTACAGGGCCCCAATCAGCCCCAGCATTTT. Amino acid sequence: CATLQGPNQPQHF.

This clone occurred a few times. This chain connects TRBV6-5 to TRBJ1-1, with 10 positions matching TRBD1. With V trimmed by 5 bases and J by 4 bases, 4 bases remained unmatched. The CDR3 covers 14 residues. Germline V gene data show CDR1 as MNHEY and CDR2 as SVGAGI. CDR3 DNA: TGTGCCAGCAGTCTCCGGGACAGGGGCACTGAAGCTTTCTTT. Protein sequence: CASSLRDRGTEAFF.

The genes are TRBV5-1 and TRBJ2-1; 8 nucleotides agree with TRBD1. CDR3 length equals 15 residues. V was pared by 0 bases and J by 4 bases, with 3 bases of the junction left unmatched. Germline V CDR1 and CDR2: SGHRS, YFSETQ. CDR3 in DNA: TGCGCCAGCAGCTTGGAAACAGGGGGTTACAATGAGCAGTTCTTC. Translating it yields CASSLETGGYNEQFF.

The chain has TRBV27 and TRBJ1-1, with D unclear. The germline V and J ends were trimmed by 5 bases and 0 bases, with 19 bases remaining between them. This CDR3 has 17 amino acids. Germline lookup yields CDR1 MNHEY and CDR2 SMNVEV (reference sequence). The CDR3 sequence: CASSLSPVRGLNTEAFF. The CDR3 nucleotides read TGTGCCAGCAGTCTCAGCCCTGTTCGGGGTTTGAACACTGAAGCTTTCTTT.

V gene TRBV11-2 combines with J gene TRBJ2-5; 8 bases fit TRBD1. CDR3 size: 15 residues. The trim removed 3 bases at V and 4 bases at J, leaving 7 bases unmatched. Germline V lookup: CDR1 SGHAT, CDR2 FQNNGV. Here the CDR3 DNA reads TGTGCCAGCAGCTTCGGGACAGGAGGGGGAGAGACCCAGTACTTC. It encodes CASSFGTGGGETQYF.

This chain links TRBV6-5 with TRBJ1-2; D gene unclear. The ends were cut back, 11 bases at V and 0 bases at J, with 13 bases in the middle. The germline CDR1 and CDR2 sequences are MNHEY and SVGAGI. The CDR3 loop spans 13 amino acids. CDR3 DNA: TGTGCCGTCAGGACGGGAGCTAACTATGGCTACACCTTC. Residues: CAVRTGANYGYTF.

The genes are TRBV6-5 and TRBJ1-1; 8 nucleotides match TRBD1. Germline V gene data show CDR1 as MNHEY and CDR2 as SVGAGI. The CDR3 totals 14 residues. J lost 1 base, V lost 7 bases, and 5 bases had no gene match. The CDR3 spells CASKPGQGNTEAFF. Written as DNA, the CDR3 is TGTGCCAGCAAGCCCGGACAGGGGAACACTGAAGCTTTCTTT.

The chain joins TRBV28 to TRBJ1-4, with D maybe TRBD1 (6 bases). Trimming removed 7 bases at V and 4 bases at J, with 10 bases between. This CDR3 spans 13 amino acids. Germline CDR1 reads MDHEN; CDR2 reads SYDVKM. The DNA of the CDR3 is TGTGCCAGCAACAGGGAATTTAATGAAAAACTGTTTTTT. Translating gives CASNREFNEKLFF.

This CDR3 reads CASSLGGNTGELFF. The CDR3 coding sequence is TGTGCCAGCAGCTTGGGGGGAAACACCGGGGAGCTGTTTTTT. The chain employs TRBV5-4 and TRBJ2-2; D gene ambiguous. This CDR3 spans 14 amino acids. CDR1 and CDR2 from the germline V gene are SGHNT and YYREEE (reference sequence). Trimming shortened V by 0 bases and J by 2 bases, and 5 bases separated the two germline ends.